The source of this TCR beta chain is a study of OX40 agonist ivuxolimab in advanced cancers. V was shortened by 5 bases and J by 6 bases, with 18 bases between the two germline ends. Per germline, CDR1 MNHEY and CDR2 SMNVEV (reference sequence). CDR3 size: 15 residues. Some clones are missing from TCRdb's copy, which holds only in-frame ones; the method was immunoSEQ multiplex PCR. The data show more than 9,500 clones, about 93% seen once. The sample here was CD4+ or CD8+ T cells sorted from blood, taken in a trial of the OX40 agonist ivuxolimab. The receptor was isolated from an adult with an advanced solid tumor such as melanoma, head and neck, liver or kidney cancer. J is TRBJ2-3 and V is TRBV27; TRBD2 might be the D (6 bases). CDR3 sequence reads: CASSEGLGGTDTQYF. The CDR3 coding sequence is TGTGCCAGCAGTGAGGGACTCGGGGGAACGGATACGCAGTATTTT.